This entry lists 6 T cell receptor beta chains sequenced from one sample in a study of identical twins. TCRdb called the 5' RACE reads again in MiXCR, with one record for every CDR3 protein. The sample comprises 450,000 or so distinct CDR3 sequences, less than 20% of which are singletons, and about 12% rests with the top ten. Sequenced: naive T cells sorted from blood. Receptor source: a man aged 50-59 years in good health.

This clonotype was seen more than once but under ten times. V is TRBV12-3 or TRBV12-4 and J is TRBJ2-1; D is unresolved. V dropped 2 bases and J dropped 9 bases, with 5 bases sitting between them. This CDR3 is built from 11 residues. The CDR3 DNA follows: TGTGCCAGCAGTTTATACGGTGAGCAGTTCTTC. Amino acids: CASSLYGEQFF.

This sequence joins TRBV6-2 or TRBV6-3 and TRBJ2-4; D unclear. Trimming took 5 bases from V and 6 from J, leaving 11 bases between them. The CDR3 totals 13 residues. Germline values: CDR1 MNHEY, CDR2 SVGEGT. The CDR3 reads CASSTGPGNIQYF. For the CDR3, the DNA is TGTGCCAGCAGTACCGGGCCAGGAAACATTCAGTACTTC.

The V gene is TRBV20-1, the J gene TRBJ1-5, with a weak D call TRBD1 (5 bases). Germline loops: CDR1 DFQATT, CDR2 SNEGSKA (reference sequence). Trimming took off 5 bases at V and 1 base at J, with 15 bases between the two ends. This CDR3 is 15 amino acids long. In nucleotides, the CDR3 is TGCAGTGCTTCAAGACAGCCAAGGAGCAATCAGCCCCAGCATTTT. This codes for CSASRQPRSNQPQHF.

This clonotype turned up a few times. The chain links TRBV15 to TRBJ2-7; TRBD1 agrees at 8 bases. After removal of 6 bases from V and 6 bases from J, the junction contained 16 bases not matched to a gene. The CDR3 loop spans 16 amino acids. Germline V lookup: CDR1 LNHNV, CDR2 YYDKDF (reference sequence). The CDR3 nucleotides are TGTGCCACCAGTCCCGGAGGGTGGCAGGGGGCGGGCGAGCAGTACTTC. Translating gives CATSPGGWQGAGEQYF.

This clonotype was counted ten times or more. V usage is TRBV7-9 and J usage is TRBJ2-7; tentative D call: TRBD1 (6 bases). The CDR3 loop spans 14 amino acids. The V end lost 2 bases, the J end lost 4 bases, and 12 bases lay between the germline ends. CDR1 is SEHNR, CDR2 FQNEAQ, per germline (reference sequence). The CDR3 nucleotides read TGTGCCAGCAGCTTAAGGGGGAGCCAGTACGAGCAGTACTTC. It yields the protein CASSLRGSQYEQYF. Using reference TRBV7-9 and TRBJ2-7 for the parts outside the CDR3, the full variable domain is DTGVSQNPRHKITKRGQNVTFRCDPISEHNRLYWYRQTLGQGPEFLTYFQNEAQLEKSRLLSDRFSAERPKGSFSTLEIQRTEQGDSAMYLCASSLRGSQYEQYFGPGTRLTVT.

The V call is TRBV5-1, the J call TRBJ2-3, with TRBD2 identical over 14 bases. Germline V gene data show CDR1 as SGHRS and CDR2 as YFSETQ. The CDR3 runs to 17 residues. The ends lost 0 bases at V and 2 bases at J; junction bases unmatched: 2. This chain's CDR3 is CASSLGTSGGTTDTQYF. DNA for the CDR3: TGCGCCAGCAGCTTGGGGACTAGCGGGGGGACCACAGATACGCAGTATTTT.